What follows describes a single TCR beta chain. The sequenced template was cDNA made from the entire isolated RNA. The method was immunoSEQ multiplex PCR; TCRdb's version includes in-frame clones alone and lacks a portion of them. The sample consists of fewer than 650,000 clones, roughly a sixth of them appearing once. This sample was included in a study of beta chain features in type 1 diabetes. The CDR3 consists of 17 residues. Losses at the gene ends were 4 bases for V and 2 bases for J; bases not matched to a gene: 10. Germline-derived CDR1 and CDR2 are SGHNT and YYREEE (reference sequence). The sequenced sample consisted of naive CD4+ T cells from blood. This TCR came from a man aged 18 to 30 in good health. The chain uses TRBV5-4 and TRBJ1-5, with TRBD1 matching 9 bases. The CDR3 DNA reads TGTGCCAGCAGCACCAGGACAGGGGATGGGCGCAATCAGCCCCAGCATTTT. Translation gives CASSTRTGDGRNQPQHF. The full variable domain, its missing parts supplied by reference TRBV5-4 and TRBJ1-5, is ETGVTQSPTHLIKTRGQQVTLRCSSQSGHNTVSWYQQALGQGPQFIFQYYREEENGRGNFPPRFSGLQFPNYSSELNVNALELDDSALYLCASSTRTGDGRNQPQHFGDGTRLSIL.